This T cell receptor beta chain is drawn from a study of cytomegalovirus exposure and HLA in healthy donors (dated by TCRdb to between 2016 and 2019). For context, the study as a whole: An earlier analysis of approximately 600 of the donors reported about 290 Gb of sequence data and around 120 million unique TCR beta sequences from roughly 200 million T cells. Around 330 gigabases of sequencing data and approximately 91 million unique TCR sequences made up an early release that covered approximately 700 HLA-typed donors. Among the roughly 400 genotyped donors, approximately 81% belonged to the genetic ancestry cluster associated with self-reported Caucasian donors. The study aimed to test whether signatures of past pathogen exposure could be identified by cataloging public T cell receptors. The T cell repertoires of roughly 660 subjects were profiled by immunosequencing and related to cytomegalovirus serostatus. In addition to the first cohort of 650 to 800 subjects, a separate validation cohort of approximately 110 different subjects was used. To predict cytomegalovirus infection status, the study combined high-throughput TCR immunosequencing, statistical association of individual TCRs with disease status, and machine learning. A later analysis re-analyzed previously published TCR beta repertoires from 600 to 850 donors and added high-resolution HLA genotyping to study TCR occurrence patterns. The later analysis used no new phenotypic data to find candidate immune exposures, relying instead on TCR beta sequences and their occurrence across donors. In an earlier analysis of 587 of the donors, high-throughput TCR beta sequencing was used to judge whether each TCR beta V gene segment behaved as functional or pseudogenic. Donor age, sex, ethnicity and CMV serostatus were compiled together with the repertoire data. Genome-wide SNP genotypes for about three fifths of the roughly 670 donors were used in a later genetic analysis, which treated that subset as a discovery cohort. All discovery cohort repertoires had been generated using a single sequencing platform. HLA typing covered class I and class II loci at four-digit resolution. The number of typed donors differed by locus: about 620-630 for A, B, C, DRB1 and DQB1; 500 to 550 for DQA1; 606 for DPA1; and some 470 for DPB1. About 5 DR-DQ haplotypes were handled as single units for association and clustering, since linkage in the cohort was strong. Among 300 to 500 genotyped donors of the cohort, an average of around 220,000 unique TCR beta nucleotide sequences was sequenced per donor, of which approximately 19% were non-productive.

In regard to this clone: Its binding antigen is unknown.

Library prep was done by the immunoSEQ multiplex PCR assay. The multiplex PCR relied on a mix of 60 forward primers for TCR Vbeta segments and 13 reverse primers for TCR Jbeta segments. The CDR3 region of rearranged TCR beta genes was amplified from genomic DNA by a multiplex PCR assay. Amplified TCR beta libraries were sequenced as 87-base-pair reads on the Illumina HiSeq System. In the authors' own workflow: A later analysis tallied 75 million to 85 million unique TCR beta chains across the approximately 670 repertoires, and some 12 million of those chains were shared by two or more donors. A nearest-neighbor algorithm error-corrected the raw reads and collapsed the reads into unique sequences, merging closely related sequences to remove PCR and sequencing errors. CDR3 sequences were aligned to IMGT reference sequences to assign V, D and J gene segments. Each retained sequence needed at least a six-nucleotide match to both a V gene segment and a J gene segment. Rearrangements were called productive when the CDR3 lacked stop codons and stayed in frame with V and J; all others were non-productive. CDR3 was defined by IMGT convention, running from the second conserved V-encoded cysteine to the conserved J-encoded phenylalanine. In an earlier analysis of 587 of the donors, sequences lacking an unambiguous match to a single V gene segment were excluded. An earlier analysis of some 500 of the donors classified V segments as functional when productive rearrangements were above 56.7% and as segregating when the standard deviation between donors was above 5%. A statistical classification framework was built for diagnosing cytomegalovirus status from the catalog of TCR beta chain sequences. V and J gene assignment, in a later analysis, came from comparing TCR nucleotide sequences with IMGT/GENE-DB human TR gene sequences. Using the TCRdist pipeline, a later analysis assigned CDR3 sequences along with most-parsimonious VDJ recombination scenarios. In a later analysis, each TCR beta chain was defined by its CDR3 amino acid sequence together with its V-gene family, and reads without a unique V-gene family were excluded. A later analysis removed several hundred highly shared, low-generation-probability nucleotide sequences to deal with suspected cross-contamination and a sequencing artifact. In a later analysis, a clonal expansion index for each public chain was calculated from normalized within-repertoire ranks of inferred template counts. In a later analysis, generation probabilities were computed with a VDJ recombination model fitted to out-of-frame rearrangements, and the resulting probabilities were checked against IGoR. Hypergeometric tests were used in a later analysis to score TCR-TCR, TCR-HLA and TCR-CMV co-occurrence, with a repertoire-size bias correction applied to the TCR pairs. False discovery rates were estimated in a later analysis by permuting HLA or CMV assignments 20 times. In a later analysis, co-occurring TCRs were grouped using DBSCAN, and TCRdist sequence similarity was added for clustering within HLA-allele-positive subsets. Repertoires with fewer than 30,000 or more than 120,000 public chains, plus five repertoires with anomalous nucleotide sharing, were excluded from co-occurrence clustering. The table was pulled from immuneACCESS by TCRdb, which kept in-frame rearrangements only. Such tables lose some clones; where checked, under half of the loss comes from unresolved V genes, and the rest has no known cause. V and J calls and clone size follow that table, whereas D and trimming were derived from the DNA. This sample's clone table shows about 190,000 clones. Of the sample, under 1% is held by the ten largest clones.

The cohort was made up of 666 healthy bone marrow donors. At the time of sampling, all cohort members were nominally healthy, though unrecorded immune exposures were likely present. The donor was CMV seropositive and belonged to the group of about 290 seropositive cohort members. Every donor gave a peripheral blood sample, and the peripheral blood mononuclear cells from that sample were used for TCR beta sequencing. The Qiagen DNeasy Blood Extraction Kit was used to extract genomic DNA from the blood cell samples. The V end loses 2 bases and the J end loses 8 bases, and a stretch of 12 bases separates them. The germline V gene encodes CDR1 SNHLY and CDR2 FYNNEI. Including the terminal cysteine and phenylalanine, the CDR3 comprises 13 residues. Just CDR3 DNA is preserved here, 39 bases in frame from base 1. What the research found in general, with its limitations: According to a later genetic analysis, donors in an Asian-associated ancestry cluster had fewer N-insertions in productive TCRs than the approximately 700-donor mean. Because the 87-base-pair reads could not distinguish some IMGT-functional V segments, including TRBV6-2 and TRBV6-3, those segments were excluded. The presence/absence analyses assumed that sequencing depth was roughly uniform across donors, and that assumption may not be true. Correlated functional status among segregating V segments might reflect linkage disequilibrium, but an unknown experimental factor could not be ruled out. The only immune exposure information available for the cohort was CMV serostatus. A few of the identified cytomegalovirus-associated TCR beta chains were confirmed in vitro to be specific for cytomegalovirus antigens. A further reported finding was that TCR beta sequences accurately predicted the HLA-A and HLA-B alleles for most subjects in the first cohort. When HLA alleles, especially DR and DQ, strongly co-occurred, TCR associations were difficult to assign to individual alleles. A total of 164 TCR beta chains were listed by the study as associated with cytomegalovirus. In an earlier analysis of more than 500 of the donors, most TCR beta V segments appeared in productive rearrangements about 87% or about 30% of the time, broadly matching IMGT annotations. This cohort had only TCR beta chains sequenced, and the lack of alpha or paired-chain data limited which features could be detected. A later analysis associated about 16,000 TCR beta sequences with specific HLA alleles at a false discovery rate of 0.05. The authors suggested that the approach could potentially be generalized to other disease states and immunological phenotypes. A later analysis found that most CMV-associated TCR beta chains appeared HLA-restricted, with HLA associations seemingly driven largely by CMV exposure. In a later analysis, the rate of TCR association differed among HLA loci, with DRB1 alleles having the most associated TCRs and HLA-C alleles having the fewest. V-gene and J-gene trimming of TCR beta chains was associated with a missense DCLRE1C variant in a later genetic analysis, and the association was replicated in an independent cohort. Because counts were too low, more than 15 rarely observed V segments, including chromosome 9 orphons, were excluded from the earlier analysis of several hundred of the donors. A cluster of highly shared sequence variants was judged likely to be a technical artifact of the sequencing pipeline. In both the original and validation cohorts, the classifier was reported to diagnose cytomegalovirus status with high specificity and sensitivity. A later analysis reported that several top co-occurrence clusters appeared linked to parvovirus B19, influenza, CMV and Epstein-Barr virus. Most TCR sequences were seen in very few donors, while some public TCRs were found in many individuals. In a later analysis, HLA-associated TCR beta chains were found to be more clonally expanded and to have lower generation probabilities than equally common non-associated chains. Because HLA typing was missing for some donors at each locus, association tests included only the typed subset.

Sequenced input: PBMCs. This TCR was sampled from a woman aged 25 to 45 in good health and CMV-seropositive. The receptor chain draws on TRBV2 and TRBJ1-2; no D gene is confidently identified. In nucleotides, the sequence is TGTGCCAGCAGTGAAATTCGGGAAGGAGGCTACACCTTC. It translates to CASSEIREGGYTF.